By frequency in the sample, the clone carrying this TCR beta chain is medium-sized (0.01 to 0.1%). Its antigen is undetermined. The source of the sample is a study of cytomegalovirus exposure and HLA in healthy donors. It was with 60 Vbeta and 13 Jbeta primers that the PCR ran. The data were produced by immunoSEQ multiplex PCR, yet TCRdb's version contains in-frame clones alone and is incomplete. The sample consists of nearly 110,000 clones, 75% of them appearing once. Study-wide points: Confirmation was obtained in vitro that a few CMV-associated chains are specific for CMV antigens. In an earlier analysis, in roughly 600 donors, most V segments appeared productive either ~87% or ~30% of the time. HLA alleles showed associations with some 17,000 TCR beta sequences in a later analysis, at a 0.05 false discovery rate.

Germline CDR1 is SGHAT and CDR2 is FQDESV (reference sequence). The length of the CDR3 is 13 residues. V lost 0 bases, J lost 12 bases, and 12 bases lay in between. The material sequenced was PBMCs. The receptor was isolated from a male donor in good health and CMV-seropositive. This chain uses TRBV11-1 with TRBJ2-1, with D uncertain. In nucleotides, the CDR3 is TGTGCCAGCAGCTTAGCCCTGGGCCATGGGCAGTTCTTC. Its protein is CASSLALGHGQFF.